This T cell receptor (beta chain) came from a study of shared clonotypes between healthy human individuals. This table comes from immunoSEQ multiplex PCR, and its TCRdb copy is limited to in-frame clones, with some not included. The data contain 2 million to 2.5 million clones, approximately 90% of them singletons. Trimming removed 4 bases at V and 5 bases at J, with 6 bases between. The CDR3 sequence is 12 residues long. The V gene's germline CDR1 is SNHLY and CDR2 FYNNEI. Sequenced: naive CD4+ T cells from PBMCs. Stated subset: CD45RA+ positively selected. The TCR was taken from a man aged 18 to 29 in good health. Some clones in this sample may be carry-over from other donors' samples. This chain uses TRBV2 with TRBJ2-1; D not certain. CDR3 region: CASSVYNNEQFF. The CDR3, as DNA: TGTGCCAGCAGTGTATACAACAATGAGCAGTTCTTC.